These 22 T cell receptor beta chains came from one sample sequenced in a study of T cell responses to AZD1222 COVID-19 vaccine. Assay: immunoSEQ multiplex PCR; the TCRdb copy retains only in-frame clones and omits some. The table has some 98,000 clones, approximately 88% seen once. Sequenced here: peripheral blood, sampled 28 days after the second AZD1222 dose. These receptors were obtained from an adult who received the AZD1222 COVID-19 vaccine.

The rearrangement links TRBV9 to TRBJ1-4, with 10 positions matching TRBD1. The CDR3 loop spans 14 amino acids. V shed 2 bases and J 7 bases; nucleotides not matched to a gene: 2. The germline V gene encodes CDR1 SGDLS and CDR2 YYNGEE. The CDR3 protein is CASSVTGGGEKLFF. CDR3 sequence (DNA): TGTGCCAGCAGCGTGACAGGGGGCGGTGAAAAACTGTTTTTT.

The chain joins TRBV27 to TRBJ1-1; D is undetermined. V dropped 2 bases and J dropped 4 bases, with 14 bases sitting between them. This CDR3 spans 15 amino acids. Germline loops: CDR1 MNHEY, CDR2 SMNVEV (reference sequence). DNA of the CDR3: TGTGCCAGCAGTTTAGAACCGGGTAGGAGCACTGAAGCTTTCTTT. It yields the protein CASSLEPGRSTEAFF.

This clone was observed once. This chain connects TRBV25-1 to TRBJ1-1, with D uncertain. The V gene's germline CDR1 is MGHDK and CDR2 SYGVNS. V dropped 8 bases and J dropped 7 bases, with 11 bases sitting between them. The CDR3 runs 11 residues. The CDR3 nucleotides read TGTGCCAGCCGTGGGCAGATTGAAGCTTTCTTT. As protein: CASRGQIEAFF.

The CDR3 here is CASSFGGTSTDTQYF. CDR3 DNA sequence: TGCGCCAGCAGCTTCGGGGGGACTAGCACAGATACGCAGTATTTT. V and J are TRBV5-1 and TRBJ2-3; 7 bases are shared with TRBD2. V shed 2 bases, J shed 0 bases, and the junction held 3 bases outside the gene matches. From germline, CDR1 is SGHRS and CDR2 YFSETQ. This CDR3 region has 15 residues.

The chain links TRBV6-2 or TRBV6-3 to TRBJ2-3, with D possibly being TRBD1 (6 bases). CDR1 is MNHEY and CDR2 is SVGEGT in the germline V gene. The CDR3 has 15 residues. V lost 5 bases and J lost 2, with 14 bases in between. Here the CDR3 DNA reads TGTGCCAGCAGTGAGGGACATACGAACACAGATACGCAGTATTTT. It is translated as CASSEGHTNTDTQYF.

This chain uses TRBV11-2 with TRBJ1-3; D is uncertain. V was trimmed by 1 base and J by 0 bases, leaving 13 bases between them. This CDR3 region has 17 residues. Germline V gene lookup returns CDR1 SGHAT and CDR2 FQNNGV. CDR3 residues: CASSLGWQNISGNTIYF. The CDR3 coding sequence is TGTGCCAGCAGCTTAGGGTGGCAGAACATCTCTGGAAACACCATATATTTT.

The genes are TRBV5-8 and TRBJ2-7; TRBD2 might be the D (6 bases). V gave up 2 bases and J gave up 2 bases, with 17 bases separating them. Germline CDR1 reads SGHTS; CDR2 reads YDEGEE. There are 16 residues in the CDR3. CDR3 sequence reads: CASSLPGLADPYEQYF. In DNA, the CDR3 is TGTGCCAGCAGCTTACCGGGACTGGCGGATCCCTACGAGCAGTACTTC.

The gene calls are TRBV27 and TRBJ1-2, with D hard to call. The CDR3 spans 13 residues. CDR1 and CDR2 from the germline V gene are MNHEY and SMNVEV (reference sequence). Trimming took off 5 bases at V and 1 base at J, with 8 bases between the two ends. CDR3 bases: TGTGCCAGCAGTCCGCGAATTAACTATGGCTACACCTTC. Translating it yields CASSPRINYGYTF.

V is TRBV27 and J is TRBJ1-4, with a weak D call TRBD1 (5 bases). V lost 3 bases, J lost 8 bases, and 13 bases lay in between. The germline V gene encodes CDR1 MNHEY and CDR2 SMNVEV (reference sequence). The CDR3 covers 14 residues. The CDR3 region has the DNA TGTGCCAGCAGTTTGGGGCGCCCGCGCGAAAAACTGTTTTTT. The encoded protein is CASSLGRPREKLFF.

The chain is built from TRBV5-1 and TRBJ2-7; tentatively, D is TRBD1 or TRBD2 (5 bases each). Trimming stripped 4 bases from V and 3 bases from J, with 14 bases between. Germline CDR1 and CDR2: SGHRS and YFSETQ. The CDR3 is 14 amino acids. The CDR3 sequence is CASSRDQEDYEQYF. CDR3 bases: TGCGCCAGCAGCCGGGACCAGGAGGACTACGAGCAGTACTTC. The full variable domain, rest sourced from reference TRBV5-1 and TRBJ2-7, is KAGVTQTPRYLIKTRGQQVTLSCSPISGHRSVSWYQQTPGQGLQFLFEYFSETQRNKGNFPGRFSGRQFSNSRSEMNVSTLELGDSALYLCASSRDQEDYEQYFGPGTRLTVT.

The chain combines TRBV7-2 with TRBJ2-7, with TRBD2 as a possible D gene (5 bases). The germline V gene encodes CDR1 SGHTA and CDR2 FQGNSA. This CDR3 contains 16 residues. With 0 bases removed from V and 0 bases from J, the gap between germline ends came to 12 bases. The CDR3 DNA is TGTGCCAGCAGCTTAGCTGGGAGTCCAAGCTCCTACGAGCAGTACTTC. It yields the protein CASSLAGSPSSYEQYF.

The chain is built from TRBV15 and TRBJ2-2; D gene ambiguous. This CDR3 has 15 amino acids. CDR1 LNHNV and CDR2 YYDKDF come from the germline V gene (reference sequence). The germline V and J ends were trimmed by 0 bases and 4 bases, with 9 bases remaining between them. The CDR3 coding sequence is TGTGCCACCAGCAGAGATCGGAAACCCACCGGGGAGCTGTTTTTT. Translated: CATSRDRKPTGELFF.

This clone was seen a single time. J is TRBJ2-3 and V is TRBV29-1; D is perhaps TRBD1 or TRBD2 (5 bases each). Germline V gene lookup returns CDR1 SQVTM and CDR2 ANQGSEA. Trimming cost V 4 bases and J 5 bases, with 13 bases left between them. CDR3 size: 13 residues. The DNA of the CDR3 is TGCAGCGTTGGGGGCGGGCCGAGAGATACGCAGTATTTT. Residues: CSVGGGPRDTQYF.

The V and J genes are TRBV3-1 (or the pseudogene TRBV3-2) and TRBJ1-1, with D unresolved. Trimming shortened V by 1 base and J by 11 bases, and 14 bases separated the two germline ends. The CDR3 is made up of 13 amino acids. CDR1 is LGHDT and CDR2 is YNNKEL in the germline V gene (reference sequence). Here the CDR3 DNA reads TGTGCCAGCAGCCAAGGACCGGGTCCCGCGGCTTTCTTT. Protein product: CASSQGPGPAAFF.

J is TRBJ2-1 and V is TRBV5-4; 7 bases align to TRBD2. The germline CDR1 and CDR2 sequences are SGHNT and YYREEE (reference sequence). The CDR3 contains 14 residues. Losses at the gene ends were 4 bases for V and 9 bases for J; bases not matched to a gene: 10. The CDR3 region is CASSERPGGGEQFF. CDR3 DNA sequence: TGTGCCAGCAGCGAGCGGCCGGGGGGTGGTGAGCAGTTCTTC.

The chain joins TRBV4-1 to TRBJ2-7; a possible D gene is TRBD1 (6 bases). CDR1 MGHRA and CDR2 YSYEKL come from the germline V gene. Trimming pared 4 bases from V and 1 base from J, leaving 14 bases between. CDR3 length: 15 residues. Written as DNA, the CDR3 is TGCGCCAGCAGCCCACCCGACAGGTTATCCTACGAGCAGTACTTC. Its translation is CASSPPDRLSYEQYF.

This clone was found a few times. The chain joins TRBV5-1 to TRBJ1-4; D perhaps matches TRBD1 (5 bases). Germline CDR1 SGHRS, CDR2 YFSETQ. V was pared by 0 bases and J by 6 bases, with 9 bases between. This CDR3 is built from 14 residues. The CDR3 reads CASSLGTGDEKLFF. The CDR3 coding sequence is TGCGCCAGCAGCTTGGGCACGGGGGATGAAAAACTGTTTTTT.

This clone was seen only once. The chain combines TRBV12-3 or TRBV12-4 with TRBJ2-7; possibly TRBD2 for D (5 bases). The CDR3 extends over 13 amino acids. Between the trimmed V and J ends, which lost 6 bases and 4 bases, there was a span of 13 bases. In DNA, the CDR3 is TGTGCCAGCAGGGAGGCCGCTAGGTACGAGCAGTACTTC. Its translation is CASREAARYEQYF.

The chain combines TRBV9 with TRBJ1-3; no reliable D call. Trimming pared 0 bases from V and 0 bases from J, leaving 10 bases between. Per the germline V gene, CDR1 is SGDLS and CDR2 is YYNGEE. This CDR3 is built from 16 residues. The CDR3 DNA sequence: TGTGCCAGCAGCGTAGAGGAGACCTACTCTGGAAACACCATATATTTT. Its protein is CASSVEETYSGNTIYF.

This clone appeared a single time. This CDR3 reads CASGTLREQPQHF. DNA of the CDR3: TGTGCCAGCGGGACACTCCGGGAGCAGCCCCAGCATTTT. The chain combines TRBV18 with TRBJ1-5; weak D call: TRBD1 (6 bases). The ends were cut back, 8 bases at V and 7 bases at J, with 15 bases in the middle. This CDR3 region has 13 residues. Germline CDR1 reads KGHSH; CDR2 reads LQKENI. Variable domain in full (rest from reference TRBV18 and TRBJ1-5): NAGVMQNPRHLVRRRGQEARLRCSPMKGHSHVYWYRQLPEEGLKFMVYLQKENIIDESGMPKERFSAEFPKEGPSILRIQQVVRGDSAAYFCASGTLREQPQHFGDGTRLSIL.

The J gene is TRBJ1-1, the V gene TRBV20-1; D gene unclear. CDR1 is DFQATT, CDR2 SNEGSKA, per germline (reference sequence). This CDR3 region has 11 residues. V lost 2 bases, J lost 3 bases, and 4 bases lay in between. CDR3 sequence: CSARRDTEAFF. In nucleotides, the CDR3 is TGCAGTGCTAGAAGAGACACTGAAGCTTTCTTT.

V usage is TRBV6-5 and J usage is TRBJ2-1, with a tentative D call TRBD1 (5 bases). This CDR3 comprises 14 residues. Germline CDR1 MNHEY, CDR2 SVGAGI. Trimming stripped 7 bases from V and 0 bases from J, with 10 bases between. The CDR3 coding sequence is TGTGCCAGCACCAGGGTCCCCTCCTACAATGAGCAGTTCTTC. This translates into CASTRVPSYNEQFF.